The 2 T cell receptor beta chains below come from one sample, sequenced in a study of cytomegalovirus exposure and HLA in healthy donors. Some clones are missing from TCRdb's copy, which holds only in-frame ones; the method was immunoSEQ multiplex PCR. Counted here are 90,000 to 150,000 clones, around 88% occurring once; the ten biggest clones make up approximately 1.8%. Sequencing was done on a sample of PBMCs. All receptors come from a man between 18 and 29 years old in good health and CMV-seronegative.

This clone was picked up one time. The chain recombines TRBV5-5 with TRBJ1-2; D gene unclear. The germline V gene has CDR1 SGHKS and CDR2 YYEKEE (reference sequence). The CDR3 spans 13 residues. The V end lost 4 bases, the J end lost 0 bases, and 7 bases lay between the germline ends. CDR3 protein: CASSATANYGYTF. The CDR3 nucleotides are TGTGCCAGCAGCGCCACAGCTAACTATGGCTACACCTTC.

The CDR3 here is CASSLLGFSGTGELFF. CDR3 bases: TGTGCCAGCAGTTTATTGGGATTTTCGGGGACCGGGGAGCTGTTTTTT. The chain is built from TRBV28 and TRBJ2-2; D is perhaps TRBD2 (5 bases). V was shortened by 1 base and J by 5 bases, with 14 bases between the two germline ends. There are 16 residues in the CDR3. Looked up from germline, CDR1 is MDHEN and CDR2 is SYDVKM.